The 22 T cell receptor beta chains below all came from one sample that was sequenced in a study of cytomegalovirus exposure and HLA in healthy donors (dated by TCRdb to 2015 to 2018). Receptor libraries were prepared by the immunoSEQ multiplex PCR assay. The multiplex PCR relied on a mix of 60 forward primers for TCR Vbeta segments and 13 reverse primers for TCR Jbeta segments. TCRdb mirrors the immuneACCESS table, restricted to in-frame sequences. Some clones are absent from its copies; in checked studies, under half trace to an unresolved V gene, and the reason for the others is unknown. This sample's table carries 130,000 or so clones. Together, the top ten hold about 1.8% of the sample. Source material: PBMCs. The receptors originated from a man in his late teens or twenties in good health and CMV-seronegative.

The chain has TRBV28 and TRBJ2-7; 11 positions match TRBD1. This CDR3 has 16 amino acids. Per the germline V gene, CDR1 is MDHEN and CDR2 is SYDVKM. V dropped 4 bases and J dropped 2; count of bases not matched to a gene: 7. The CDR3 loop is CASSSPGTGGPYEQYF. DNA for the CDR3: TGTGCCAGCAGTTCACCCGGGACAGGGGGACCCTACGAGCAGTACTTC.

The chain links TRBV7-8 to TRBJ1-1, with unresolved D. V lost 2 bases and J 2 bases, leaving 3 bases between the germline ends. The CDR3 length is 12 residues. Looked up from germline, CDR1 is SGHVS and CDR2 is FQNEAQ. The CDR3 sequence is CASSLQNTEAFF. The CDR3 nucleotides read TGTGCCAGCAGCTTACAAAACACTGAAGCTTTCTTT. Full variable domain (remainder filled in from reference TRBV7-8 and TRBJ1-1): GAGVSQSPRYKVAKRGQDVALRCDPISGHVSLFWYQQALGQGPEFLTYFQNEAQLDKSGLPSDRFFAERPEGSVSTLKIQRTQQEDSAVYLCASSLQNTEAFFGQGTRLTVV.

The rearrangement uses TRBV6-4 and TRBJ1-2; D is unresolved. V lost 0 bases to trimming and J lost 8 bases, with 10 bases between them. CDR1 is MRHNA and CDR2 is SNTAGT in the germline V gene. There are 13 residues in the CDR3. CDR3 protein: CASSDSGPGGYTF. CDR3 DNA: TGTGCCAGCAGTGACTCTGGGCCGGGGGGCTACACCTTC.

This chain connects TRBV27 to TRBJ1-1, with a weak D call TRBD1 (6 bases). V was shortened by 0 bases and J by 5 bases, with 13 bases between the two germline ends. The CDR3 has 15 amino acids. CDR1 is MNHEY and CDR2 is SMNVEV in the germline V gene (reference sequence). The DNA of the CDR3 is TGTGCCAGCAGTTTATCGTATCGGGGGGCTACTGAAGCTTTCTTT. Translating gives CASSLSYRGATEAFF.

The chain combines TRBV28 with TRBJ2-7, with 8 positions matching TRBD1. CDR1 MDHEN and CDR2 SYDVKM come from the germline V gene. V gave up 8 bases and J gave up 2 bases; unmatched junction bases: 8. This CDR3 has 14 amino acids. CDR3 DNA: TGTGCCAGCGTCAGGGGGCTAATCCCCTACGAGCAGTACTTC. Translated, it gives CASVRGLIPYEQYF.

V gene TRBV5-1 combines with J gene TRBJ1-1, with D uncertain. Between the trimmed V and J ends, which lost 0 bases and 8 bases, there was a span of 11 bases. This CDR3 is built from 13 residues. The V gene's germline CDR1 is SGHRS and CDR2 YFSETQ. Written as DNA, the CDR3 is TGCGCCAGCAGCTTGGGGACCGGGAGGGAAGCTTTCTTT. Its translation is CASSLGTGREAFF.

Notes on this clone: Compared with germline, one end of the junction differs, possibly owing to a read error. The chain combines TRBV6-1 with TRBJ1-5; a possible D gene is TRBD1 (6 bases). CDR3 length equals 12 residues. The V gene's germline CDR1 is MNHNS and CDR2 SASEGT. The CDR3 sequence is CASSEESRIGQF. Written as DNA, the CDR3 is TGTGCCAGCAGTGAAGAAAGTCGAATTGGACAGTTT.

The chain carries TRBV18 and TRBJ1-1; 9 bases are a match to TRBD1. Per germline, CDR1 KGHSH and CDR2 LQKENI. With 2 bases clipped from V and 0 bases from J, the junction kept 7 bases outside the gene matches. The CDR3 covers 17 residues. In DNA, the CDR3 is TGTGCCAGCTCACCATGGGCAAACAGGGGGCTGAACACTGAAGCTTTCTTT. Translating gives CASSPWANRGLNTEAFF.

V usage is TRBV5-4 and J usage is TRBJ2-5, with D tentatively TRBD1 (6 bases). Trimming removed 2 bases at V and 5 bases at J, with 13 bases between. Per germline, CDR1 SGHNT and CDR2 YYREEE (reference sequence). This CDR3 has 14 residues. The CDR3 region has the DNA TGTGCCAGCAGCTTAGTCGCAGGGGATGAGACCCAGTACTTC. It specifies CASSLVAGDETQYF. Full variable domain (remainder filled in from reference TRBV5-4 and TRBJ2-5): ETGVTQSPTHLIKTRGQQVTLRCSSQSGHNTVSWYQQALGQGPQFIFQYYREEENGRGNFPPRFSGLQFPNYSSELNVNALELDDSALYLCASSLVAGDETQYFGPGTRLLVL.

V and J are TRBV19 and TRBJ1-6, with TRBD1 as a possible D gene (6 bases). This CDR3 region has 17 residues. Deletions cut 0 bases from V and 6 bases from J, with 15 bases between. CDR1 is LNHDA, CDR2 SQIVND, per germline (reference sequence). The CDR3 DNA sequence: TGTGCCAGTAGTATAGACCGAACAGGGAATGGTAATTCACCCCTCCACTTT. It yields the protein CASSIDRTGNGNSPLHF.

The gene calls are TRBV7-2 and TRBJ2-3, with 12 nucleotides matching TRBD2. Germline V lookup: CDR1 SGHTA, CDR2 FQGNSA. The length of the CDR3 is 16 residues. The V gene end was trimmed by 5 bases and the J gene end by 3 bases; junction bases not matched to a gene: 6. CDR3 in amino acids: CASSITSGRPTDTQYF. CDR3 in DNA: TGTGCCAGCAGCATTACTAGCGGGAGGCCTACAGATACGCAGTATTTT.

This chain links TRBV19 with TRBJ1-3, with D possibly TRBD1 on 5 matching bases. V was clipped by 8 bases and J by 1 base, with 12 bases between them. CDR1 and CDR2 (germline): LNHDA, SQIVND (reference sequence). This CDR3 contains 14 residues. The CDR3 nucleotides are TGTGCCAGTGCTATGGGGGGATCTGGAAACACCATATATTTT. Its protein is CASAMGGSGNTIYF.

Here the CDR3 reads CASSPGTSGTGELFF. The CDR3 nucleotides are TGCGCCAGCAGCCCCGGGACTAGCGGAACCGGGGAGCTGTTTTTT. V is TRBV4-3 and J is TRBJ2-2; 11 nucleotides line up with TRBD2. Germline CDR1 and CDR2: LGHNA and YSLEER. J lost 5 bases, V lost 4 bases, and 3 bases had no gene match. The CDR3 consists of 15 residues.

DNA of the CDR3: TGTGCCAGCAGCTTAGCGGGCAGCTCCTCTGGAAACACCATATATTTT. It specifies CASSLAGSSSGNTIYF. The chain has TRBV7-2 and TRBJ1-3; no definite D call. V lost 0 bases to trimming and J lost 0 bases, with 9 bases between them. CDR1 and CDR2 from the germline V gene are SGHTA and FQGNSA. This CDR3 has 16 residues.

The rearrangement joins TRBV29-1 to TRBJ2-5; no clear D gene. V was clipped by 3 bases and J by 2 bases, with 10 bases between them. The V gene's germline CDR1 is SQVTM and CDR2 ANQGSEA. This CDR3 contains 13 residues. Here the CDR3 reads CSVEAPSQETQYF. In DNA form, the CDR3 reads TGCAGCGTTGAGGCCCCCAGTCAAGAGACCCAGTACTTC.

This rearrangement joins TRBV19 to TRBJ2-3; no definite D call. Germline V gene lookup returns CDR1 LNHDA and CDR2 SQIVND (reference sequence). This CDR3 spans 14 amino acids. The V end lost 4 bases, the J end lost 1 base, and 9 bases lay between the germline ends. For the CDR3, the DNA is TGTGCCAGTAGTACTATTCAAGGCACAGATACGCAGTATTTT. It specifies CASSTIQGTDTQYF.

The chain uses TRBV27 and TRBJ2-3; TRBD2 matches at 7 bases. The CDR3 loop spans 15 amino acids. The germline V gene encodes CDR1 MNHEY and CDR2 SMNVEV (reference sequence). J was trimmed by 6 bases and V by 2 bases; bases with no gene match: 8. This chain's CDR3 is CASSLLAERRDTQYF. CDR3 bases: TGTGCCAGCAGTTTACTAGCGGAAAGAAGGGATACGCAGTATTTT.

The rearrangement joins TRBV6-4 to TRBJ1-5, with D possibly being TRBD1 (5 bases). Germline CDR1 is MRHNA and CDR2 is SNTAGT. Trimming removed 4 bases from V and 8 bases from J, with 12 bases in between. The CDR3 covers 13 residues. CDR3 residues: CASSVTVDEPQHF. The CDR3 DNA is TGTGCCAGCAGTGTGACAGTAGATGAGCCCCAGCATTTT.

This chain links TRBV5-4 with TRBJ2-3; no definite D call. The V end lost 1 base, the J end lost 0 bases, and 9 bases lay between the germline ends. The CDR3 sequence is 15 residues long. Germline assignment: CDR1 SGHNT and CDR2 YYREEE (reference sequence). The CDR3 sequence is CASSLRQTSTDTQYF. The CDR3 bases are TGTGCCAGCAGCTTGAGACAAACTAGCACAGATACGCAGTATTTT.

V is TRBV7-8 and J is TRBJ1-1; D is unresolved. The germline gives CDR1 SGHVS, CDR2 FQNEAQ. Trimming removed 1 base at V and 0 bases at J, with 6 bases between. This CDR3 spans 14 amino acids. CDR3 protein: CASSLGEMNTEAFF. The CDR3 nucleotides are TGTGCCAGCAGCTTAGGAGAAATGAACACTGAAGCTTTCTTT. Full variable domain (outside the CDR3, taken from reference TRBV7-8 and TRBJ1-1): GAGVSQSPRYKVAKRGQDVALRCDPISGHVSLFWYQQALGQGPEFLTYFQNEAQLDKSGLPSDRFFAERPEGSVSTLKIQRTQQEDSAVYLCASSLGEMNTEAFFGQGTRLTVV.

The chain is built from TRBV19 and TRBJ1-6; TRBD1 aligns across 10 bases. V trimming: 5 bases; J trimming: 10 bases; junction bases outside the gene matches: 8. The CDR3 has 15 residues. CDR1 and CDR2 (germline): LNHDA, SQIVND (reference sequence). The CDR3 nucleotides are TGTGCCAGTAGTGGCGGGACAGGGGTGGACTCACCCCTCCACTTT. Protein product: CASSGGTGVDSPLHF.

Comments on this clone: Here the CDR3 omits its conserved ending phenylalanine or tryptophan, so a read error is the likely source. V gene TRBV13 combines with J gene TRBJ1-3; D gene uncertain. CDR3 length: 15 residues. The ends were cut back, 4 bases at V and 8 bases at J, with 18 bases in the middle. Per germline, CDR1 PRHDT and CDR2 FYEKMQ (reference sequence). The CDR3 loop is CASSSTLMLADTIYL. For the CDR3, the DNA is TGTGCCAGCAGCTCGACCCTGATGCTTGCCGACACCATATATCTT.